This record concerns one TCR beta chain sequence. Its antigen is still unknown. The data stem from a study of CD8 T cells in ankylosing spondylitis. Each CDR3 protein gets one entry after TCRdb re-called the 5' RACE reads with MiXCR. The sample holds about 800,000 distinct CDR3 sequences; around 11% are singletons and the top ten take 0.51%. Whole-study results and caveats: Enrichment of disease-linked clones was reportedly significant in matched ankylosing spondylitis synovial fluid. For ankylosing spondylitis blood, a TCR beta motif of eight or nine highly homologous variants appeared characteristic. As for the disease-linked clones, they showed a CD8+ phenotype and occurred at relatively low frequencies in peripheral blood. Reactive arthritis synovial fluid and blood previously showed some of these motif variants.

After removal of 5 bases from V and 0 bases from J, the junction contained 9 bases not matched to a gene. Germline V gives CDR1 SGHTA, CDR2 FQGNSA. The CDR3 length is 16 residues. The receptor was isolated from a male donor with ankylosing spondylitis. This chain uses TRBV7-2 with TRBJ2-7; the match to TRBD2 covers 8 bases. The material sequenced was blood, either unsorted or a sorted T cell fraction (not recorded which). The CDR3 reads CASSPRLASSSYEQYF. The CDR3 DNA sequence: TGTGCCAGCAGCCCGCGACTAGCGTCTAGCTCCTACGAGCAGTACTTC.